This T cell receptor (beta chain) came from a study of shared clonotypes between healthy human individuals. TCRdb keeps only in-frame clones here, not all; method: immunoSEQ multiplex PCR. The sample contains about 2.1 million clones, approximately 94% of which appear only once. This clone occurred a few times. The V gene end was trimmed by 5 bases and the J gene end by 11 bases; junction bases not matched to a gene: 4. CDR3 length: 12 residues. Per the germline V gene, CDR1 is MDHEN and CDR2 is SYDVKM. Cells designated naive CD8 were CD45RO-negative and were positively selected for CCR7, with terminally differentiated effector memory CD45RA+ cells excluded.

The TCR sequence derives from a man aged 18 to 29 in good health. Some clones in this sample may be carry-over from other donors' samples. Source material: naive CD8+ T cells from PBMCs. The chain recombines TRBV28 with TRBJ1-1, with TRBD1 matching 11 bases. The DNA for the CDR3 is TGTGCCAGCAGTGGACAGGGGGCAAAGGCTTTCTTT. Translated: CASSGQGAKAFF.